This T cell receptor beta chain was captured in a study of CD8+ T cells in alopecia areata. Notes on the study in general: It was observed that many expanded lesional clones persisted in scalp and blood during tofacitinib. Baseline CD8+ expansion's link to response remains uncertain, as there was one nonresponder.

V was trimmed by 0 bases and J by 7 bases, leaving 12 bases between them. The CDR3 is 15 amino acids. Germline values: CDR1 MNHEY, CDR2 SVGAGI. RNA extraction was followed by reverse transcription into cDNA, which acted as the sequencing template. Generated by immunoSEQ multiplex PCR, the TCRdb table keeps only in-frame clones and is missing some. The sample has 150,000 to 200,000 clones, roughly 53% seen once; the top ten hold about 12%. Concerning this clone: Its target is unknown.

Treatment meaning: oral pan-JAK inhibitor, 5-10 mg twice daily. Both CD4+ and CD8+ T cells were separated by sorting PBMCs. The TCR was taken from a human donor with alopecia areata. The source material was CD8+ T cells sorted from blood, sampled at week 24, from a patient treated with tofacitinib. The chain carries TRBV6-5 and TRBJ2-2; TRBD1 is a possible D gene (5 bases). The CDR3 nucleotides read TGTGCCAGCAGTTACTCGAAAGGGGTCAACGGGGAGCTGTTTTTT. It yields the protein CASSYSKGVNGELFF.